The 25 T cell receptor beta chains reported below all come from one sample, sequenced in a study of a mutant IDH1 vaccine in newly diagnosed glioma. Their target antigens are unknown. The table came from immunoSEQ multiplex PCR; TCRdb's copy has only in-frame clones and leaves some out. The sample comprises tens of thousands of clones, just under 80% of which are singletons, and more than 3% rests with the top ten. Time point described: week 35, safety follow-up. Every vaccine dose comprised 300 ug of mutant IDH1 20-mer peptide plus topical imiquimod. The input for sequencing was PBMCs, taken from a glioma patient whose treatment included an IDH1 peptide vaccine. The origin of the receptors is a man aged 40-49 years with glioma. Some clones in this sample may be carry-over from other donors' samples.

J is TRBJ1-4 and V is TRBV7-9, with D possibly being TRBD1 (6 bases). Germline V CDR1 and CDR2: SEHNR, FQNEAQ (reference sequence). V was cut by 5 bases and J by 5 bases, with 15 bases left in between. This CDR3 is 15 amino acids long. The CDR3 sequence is CASSPQTGLNEKLFF. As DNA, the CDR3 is TGTGCCAGCAGCCCCCAGACAGGTTTAAATGAAAAACTGTTTTTT.

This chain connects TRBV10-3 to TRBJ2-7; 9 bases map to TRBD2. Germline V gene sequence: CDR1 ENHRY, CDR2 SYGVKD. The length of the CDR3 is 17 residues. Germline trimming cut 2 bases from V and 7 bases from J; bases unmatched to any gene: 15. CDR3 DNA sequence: TGTGCCATCAGTGAGAGGTCTGTGGGCGGGGGGGCCCGGGAGCAGTACTTC. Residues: CAISERSVGGGAREQYF.

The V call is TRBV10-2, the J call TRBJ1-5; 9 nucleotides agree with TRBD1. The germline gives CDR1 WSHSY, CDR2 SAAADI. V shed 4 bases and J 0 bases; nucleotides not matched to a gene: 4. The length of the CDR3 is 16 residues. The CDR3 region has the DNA TGCGCCAGCAGTGGACAGGGGGGGAATAGCAATCAGCCCCAGCATTTT. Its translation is CASSGQGGNSNQPQHF.

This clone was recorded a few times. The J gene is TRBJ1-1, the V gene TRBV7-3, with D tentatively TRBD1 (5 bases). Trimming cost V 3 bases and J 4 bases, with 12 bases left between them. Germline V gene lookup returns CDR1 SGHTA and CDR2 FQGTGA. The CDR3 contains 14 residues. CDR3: CASSLGGSSTEAFF. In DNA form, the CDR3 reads TGTGCCAGCAGCTTGGGGGGGTCCAGCACTGAAGCTTTCTTT. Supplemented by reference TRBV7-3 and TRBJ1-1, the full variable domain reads GAGVSQTPSNKVTEKGKYVELRCDPISGHTALYWYRQSLGQGPEFLIYFQGTGAADDSGLPNDRFFAVRPEGSVSTLKIQRTERGDSAVYLCASSLGGSSTEAFFGQGTRLTVV.

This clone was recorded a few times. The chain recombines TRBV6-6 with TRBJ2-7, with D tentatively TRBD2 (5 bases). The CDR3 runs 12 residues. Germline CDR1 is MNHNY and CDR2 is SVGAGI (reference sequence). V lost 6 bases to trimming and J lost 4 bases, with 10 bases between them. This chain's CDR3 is CASSPRVYEQYF. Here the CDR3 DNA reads TGTGCCAGCAGCCCGAGGGTTTACGAGCAGTACTTC.

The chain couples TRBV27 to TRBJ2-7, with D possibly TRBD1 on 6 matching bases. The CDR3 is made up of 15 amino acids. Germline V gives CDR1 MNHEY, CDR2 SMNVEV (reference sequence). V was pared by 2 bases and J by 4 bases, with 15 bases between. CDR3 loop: CASSLTGGAWYEQYF. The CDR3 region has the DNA TGTGCCAGCAGTTTAACTGGGGGCGCGTGGTACGAGCAGTACTTC.

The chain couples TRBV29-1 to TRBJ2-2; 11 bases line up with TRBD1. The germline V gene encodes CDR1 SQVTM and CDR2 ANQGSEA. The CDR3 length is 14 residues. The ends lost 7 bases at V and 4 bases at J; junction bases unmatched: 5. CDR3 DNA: TGCAGCGCCCACGGGACAGGGGGCACCGGGGAGCTGTTTTTT. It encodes CSAHGTGGTGELFF.

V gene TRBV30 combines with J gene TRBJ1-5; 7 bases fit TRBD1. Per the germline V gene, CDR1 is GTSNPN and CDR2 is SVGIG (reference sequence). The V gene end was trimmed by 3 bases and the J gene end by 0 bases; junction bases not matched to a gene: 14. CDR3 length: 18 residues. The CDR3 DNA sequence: TGTGCCTGGAGATCCTCTTTCTTCGGGACAGATAGCAATCAGCCCCAGCATTTT. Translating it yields CAWRSSFFGTDSNQPQHF.

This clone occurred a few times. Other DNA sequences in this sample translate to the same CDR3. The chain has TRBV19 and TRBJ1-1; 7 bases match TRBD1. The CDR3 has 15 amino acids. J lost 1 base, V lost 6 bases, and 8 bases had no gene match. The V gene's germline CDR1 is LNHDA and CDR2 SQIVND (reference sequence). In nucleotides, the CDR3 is TGTGCCAGTAGCCCGACAGGGACCCCGAACACTGAAGCTTTCTTT. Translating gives CASSPTGTPNTEAFF.

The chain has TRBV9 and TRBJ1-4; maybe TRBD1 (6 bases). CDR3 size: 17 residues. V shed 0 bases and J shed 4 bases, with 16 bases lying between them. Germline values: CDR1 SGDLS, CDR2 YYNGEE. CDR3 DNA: TGTGCCAGCAGCGTAGGGGGAGGGGGACTCAGTAATGAAAAACTGTTTTTT. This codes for CASSVGGGGLSNEKLFF.

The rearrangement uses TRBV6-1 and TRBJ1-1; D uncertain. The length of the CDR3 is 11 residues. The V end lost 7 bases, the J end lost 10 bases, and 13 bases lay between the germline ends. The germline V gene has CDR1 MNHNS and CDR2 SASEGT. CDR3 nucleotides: TGTGCCAGCACCTTAGGACTGATAGCTTTCTTT. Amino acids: CASTLGLIAFF.

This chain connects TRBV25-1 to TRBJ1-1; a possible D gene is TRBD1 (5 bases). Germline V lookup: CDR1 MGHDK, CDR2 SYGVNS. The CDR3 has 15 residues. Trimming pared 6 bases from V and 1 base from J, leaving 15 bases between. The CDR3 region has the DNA TGTGCCAGCAGCGCTGCAGGGTCATGGAACACTGAAGCTTTCTTT. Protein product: CASSAAGSWNTEAFF.

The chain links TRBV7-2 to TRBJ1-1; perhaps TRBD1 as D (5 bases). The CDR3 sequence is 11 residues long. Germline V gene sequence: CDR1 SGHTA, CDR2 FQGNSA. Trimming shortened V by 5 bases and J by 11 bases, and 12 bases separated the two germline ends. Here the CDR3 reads CASSAGLWAFF. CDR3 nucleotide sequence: TGTGCCAGCAGCGCGGGACTATGGGCTTTCTTT. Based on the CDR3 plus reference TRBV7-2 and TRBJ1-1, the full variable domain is GAGVSQSPSNKVTEKGKDVELRCDPISGHTALYWYRQSLGQGLEFLIYFQGNSAPDKSGLPSDRFSAERTGGSVSTLTIQRTQQEDSAVYLCASSAGLWAFFGQGTRLTVV.

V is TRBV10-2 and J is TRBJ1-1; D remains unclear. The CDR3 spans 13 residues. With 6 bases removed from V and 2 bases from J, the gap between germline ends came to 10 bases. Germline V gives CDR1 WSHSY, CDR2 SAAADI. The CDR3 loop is CASSRTGNTEAFF. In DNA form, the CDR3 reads TGCGCCAGCAGCAGGACGGGTAACACTGAAGCTTTCTTT.

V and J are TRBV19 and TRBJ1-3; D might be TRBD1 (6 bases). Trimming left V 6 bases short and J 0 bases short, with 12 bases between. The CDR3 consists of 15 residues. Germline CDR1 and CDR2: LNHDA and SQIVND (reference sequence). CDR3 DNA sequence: TGTGCCAGTAGCACCCAGGACAGCTCTGGAAACACCATATATTTT. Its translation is CASSTQDSSGNTIYF. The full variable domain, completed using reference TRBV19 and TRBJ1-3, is DGGITQSPKYLFRKEGQNVTLSCEQNLNHDAMYWYRQDPGQGLRLIYYSQIVNDFQKGDIAEGYSVSREKKESFPLTVTSAQKNPTAFYLCASSTQDSSGNTIYFGEGSWLTVV.

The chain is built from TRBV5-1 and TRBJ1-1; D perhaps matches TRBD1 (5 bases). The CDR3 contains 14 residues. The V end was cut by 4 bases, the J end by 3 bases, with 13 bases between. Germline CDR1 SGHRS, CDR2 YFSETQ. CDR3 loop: CASSPQGIDTEAFF. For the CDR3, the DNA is TGCGCCAGCAGCCCTCAGGGTATTGACACTGAAGCTTTCTTT.

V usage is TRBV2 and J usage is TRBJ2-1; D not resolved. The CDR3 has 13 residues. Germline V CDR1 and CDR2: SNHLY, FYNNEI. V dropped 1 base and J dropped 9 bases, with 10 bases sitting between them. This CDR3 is CASSEELVTEQFF. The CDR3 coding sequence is TGTGCCAGCAGTGAAGAGCTTGTTACTGAGCAGTTCTTC.

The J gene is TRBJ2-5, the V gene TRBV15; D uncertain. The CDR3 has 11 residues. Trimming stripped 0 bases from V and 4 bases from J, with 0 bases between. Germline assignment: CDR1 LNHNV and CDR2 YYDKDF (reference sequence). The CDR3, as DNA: TGTGCCACCAGCAGAGAAGAGACCCAGTACTTC. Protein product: CATSREETQYF.

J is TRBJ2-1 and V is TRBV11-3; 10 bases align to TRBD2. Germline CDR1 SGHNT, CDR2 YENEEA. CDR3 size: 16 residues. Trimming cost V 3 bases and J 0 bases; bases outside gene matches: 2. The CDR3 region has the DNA TGTGCCAGCAGCTTCCAGCGGGGGGGCTCCTACAATGAGCAGTTCTTC. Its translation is CASSFQRGGSYNEQFF.

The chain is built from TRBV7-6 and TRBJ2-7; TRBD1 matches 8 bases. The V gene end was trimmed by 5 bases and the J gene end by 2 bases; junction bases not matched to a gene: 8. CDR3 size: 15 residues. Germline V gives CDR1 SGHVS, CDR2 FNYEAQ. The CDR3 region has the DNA TGTGCCAGCAGCCCCCCCCGGGACAGGACCTACGAGCAGTACTTC. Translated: CASSPPRDRTYEQYF. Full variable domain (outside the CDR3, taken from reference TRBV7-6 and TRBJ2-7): GAGVSQSPRYKVTKRGQDVALRCDPISGHVSLYWYRQALGQGPEFLTYFNYEAQQDKSGLPNDRFSAERPEGSISTLTIQRTEQRDSAMYRCASSPPRDRTYEQYFGPGTRLTVT.

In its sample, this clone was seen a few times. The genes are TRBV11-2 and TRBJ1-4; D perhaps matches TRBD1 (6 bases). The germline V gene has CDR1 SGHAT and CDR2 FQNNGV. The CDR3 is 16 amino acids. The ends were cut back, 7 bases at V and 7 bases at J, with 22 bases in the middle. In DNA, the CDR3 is TGTGCCAGCACCACCCGTGGGGGGGCGCAGACTGAAAAACTGTTTTTT. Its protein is CASTTRGGAQTEKLFF.

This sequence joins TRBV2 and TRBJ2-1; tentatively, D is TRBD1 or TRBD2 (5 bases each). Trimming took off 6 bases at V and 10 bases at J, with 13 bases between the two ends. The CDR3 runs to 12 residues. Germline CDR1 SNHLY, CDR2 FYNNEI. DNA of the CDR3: TGTGCCAGCAGCCTAGGGACGGAGGAGCAGTTCTTC. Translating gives CASSLGTEEQFF.

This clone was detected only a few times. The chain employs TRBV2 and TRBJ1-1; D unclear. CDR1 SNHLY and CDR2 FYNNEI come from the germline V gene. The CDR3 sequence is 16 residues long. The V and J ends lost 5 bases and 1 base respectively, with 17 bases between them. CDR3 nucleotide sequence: TGTGCCAGCAGTCTACCGGGAAGGGAAAGGAACACTGAAGCTTTCTTT. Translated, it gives CASSLPGRERNTEAFF.

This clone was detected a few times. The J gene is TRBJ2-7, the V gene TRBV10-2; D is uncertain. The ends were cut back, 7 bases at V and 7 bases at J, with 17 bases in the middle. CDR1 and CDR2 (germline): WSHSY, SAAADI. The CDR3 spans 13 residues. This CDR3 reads CASTPSTGVEQYF. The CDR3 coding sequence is TGCGCCAGCACCCCGTCGACTGGGGTGGAGCAGTACTTC.

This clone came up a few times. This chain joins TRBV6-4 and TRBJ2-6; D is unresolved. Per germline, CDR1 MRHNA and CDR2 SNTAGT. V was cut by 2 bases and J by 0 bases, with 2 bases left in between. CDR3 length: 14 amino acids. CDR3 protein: CASSDGSGANVLTF. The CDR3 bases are TGTGCCAGCAGTGACGGCTCTGGGGCCAACGTCCTGACTTTC.